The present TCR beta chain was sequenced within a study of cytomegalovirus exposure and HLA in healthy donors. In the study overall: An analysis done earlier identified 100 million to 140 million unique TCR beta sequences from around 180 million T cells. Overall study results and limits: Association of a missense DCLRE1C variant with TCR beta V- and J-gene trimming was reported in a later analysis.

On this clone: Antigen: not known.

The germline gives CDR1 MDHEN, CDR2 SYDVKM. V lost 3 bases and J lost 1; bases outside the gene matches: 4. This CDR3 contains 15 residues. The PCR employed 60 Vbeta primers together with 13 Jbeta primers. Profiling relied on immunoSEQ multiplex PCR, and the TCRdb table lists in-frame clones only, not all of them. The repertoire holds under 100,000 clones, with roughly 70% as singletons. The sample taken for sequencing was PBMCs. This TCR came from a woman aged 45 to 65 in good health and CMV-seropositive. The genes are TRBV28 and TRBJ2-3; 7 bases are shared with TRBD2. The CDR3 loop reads CASSLASGRTDTQYF. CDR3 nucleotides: TGTGCCAGCAGTTTGGCTAGCGGTCGCACAGATACGCAGTATTTT.